These 18 T cell receptor beta chains originate from one sample sequenced in a study of naive and memory T cell subsets (dated by TCRdb to the late 2010s). Libraries were constructed by UMI-ligation and nested PCR. TCRdb shows the sequencer as Illumina MiSeq. An equimolar mix of two oligonucleotides covering both TRBC1 and TRBC2 was used as the beta constant-region primer. Four rounds of PCR, combining the SP2 primer with nested alpha and beta constant-region primers, were used to amplify the ligated cDNA. Using fastp trimming at Q25 and MiXCR clonotype assembly, TCRdb reanalyzed the public sequencing data and kept in-frame beta chains. Rows are combined by CDR3 protein, so each entry shows the most common genes and DNA. The table for this sample lists over 100,000 distinct CDR3 sequences; about 36% of them were counted only once. Approximately 0.87% of the sample rests with the top ten. The sample was central memory CD4+ T cells from blood. Taken with the paper, the label for cell subset or site translates to: central memory, CD45RA- CD27+. The receptors were sampled from a human donor in good health.

In its sample, this clonotype was seen many times. This chain links TRBV7-8 with TRBJ2-1, with TRBD2 matching over 8 bases. The CDR3 is 19 amino acids. J was trimmed by 0 bases and V by 2 bases; bases with no gene match: 12. Per germline, CDR1 SGHVS and CDR2 FQNEAQ. CDR3 in DNA: TGTGCCAGCAGCTTACCCAAAGGGGCGGGAGGAATCTCCTACAATGAGCAGTTCTTC. As protein: CASSLPKGAGGISYNEQFF.

The chain uses TRBV28 and TRBJ1-2; 9 positions match TRBD1. The germline CDR1 and CDR2 sequences are MDHEN and SYDVKM. This CDR3 has 15 amino acids. Trimming cost V 8 bases and J 4 bases; bases outside gene matches: 11. The CDR3: CASGTHRGRTYGYTF. The CDR3, as DNA: TGTGCCAGCGGAACTCACAGGGGGCGCACCTATGGCTACACCTTC.

There are a few counts of this clonotype. This chain connects TRBV5-1 to TRBJ1-6; 8 bases line up with TRBD1. The CDR3 spans 15 residues. V lost 4 bases to trimming and J lost 7 bases; unmatched junction nucleotides: 7. Germline CDR1 is SGHRS and CDR2 is YFSETQ. CDR3 loop: CASSDRTGRNSPLHF. In DNA, the CDR3 is TGCGCCAGCAGCGACCGGACAGGGAGAAATTCACCCCTCCACTTT.

This clonotype came up a few times. The chain joins TRBV4-1 to TRBJ2-5; D is perhaps TRBD1 (5 bases). Trimming left V 0 bases short and J 0 bases short, with 8 bases between. Germline CDR1 reads MGHRA; CDR2 reads YSYEKL. This CDR3 spans 15 amino acids. CDR3: CASSQEPGYQETQYF. The DNA for the CDR3 is TGCGCCAGCAGCCAAGAGCCAGGGTACCAAGAGACCCAGTACTTC.

CDR3 nucleotide sequence: TGTGCCAGCAGTTACCGTAGAGGGGGCAGCTACGAGCAGTACTTC. The encoded protein is CASSYRRGGSYEQYF. The rearrangement uses TRBV6-5 and TRBJ2-7; 7 bases are a match to TRBD1. This CDR3 region has 15 residues. Looked up from germline, CDR1 is MNHEY and CDR2 is SVGAGI. The V gene end was trimmed by 2 bases and the J gene end by 3 bases; junction bases not matched to a gene: 7.

This clonotype was found a few times. The chain carries TRBV12-3 or TRBV12-4 and TRBJ1-4, with 7 bases aligning to TRBD1. Trimming took 4 bases from V and 4 from J; bases not matched to a gene: 6. This CDR3 spans 15 amino acids. In nucleotides, the CDR3 is TGTGCCAGCAGTTACTCCGGGACAGATAATGAAAAACTGTTTTTT. Residues: CASSYSGTDNEKLFF.

The chain recombines TRBV7-6 with TRBJ2-1, with D maybe TRBD2 (6 bases). Germline assignment: CDR1 SGHVS and CDR2 FNYEAQ. The CDR3 covers 14 residues. Trimming pared 5 bases from V and 7 bases from J, leaving 15 bases between. This CDR3 reads CASSPRAGWNEQFF. In nucleotides, the CDR3 is TGTGCCAGCAGCCCGAGGGCGGGGTGGAATGAGCAGTTCTTC.

The V gene is TRBV28, the J gene TRBJ1-5; D unclear. The V gene lost 2 bases and the J gene lost 6 bases, with 20 bases spanning the gap. The CDR3 has 17 residues. The germline V gene has CDR1 MDHEN and CDR2 SYDVKM. CDR3 loop: CASSLPDIYSGIQPQHF. In nucleotides, the CDR3 is TGTGCCAGCAGTTTACCAGATATCTATTCAGGTATTCAGCCCCAGCATTTT. The variable domain in full, completed from reference TRBV28 and TRBJ1-5, reads DVKVTQSSRYLVKRTGEKVFLECVQDMDHENMFWYRQDPGLGLRLIYFSYDVKMKEKGDIPEGYSVSREKKERFSLILESASTNQTSMYLCASSLPDIYSGIQPQHFGDGTRLSIL.

V usage is TRBV5-8 and J usage is TRBJ1-5; 7 positions agree with TRBD1. The CDR3 length is 15 residues. After removal of 0 bases from V and 4 bases from J, the junction contained 4 bases not matched to a gene. Germline CDR1 is SGHTS and CDR2 is YDEGEE. The CDR3 DNA sequence: TGTGCCAGCAGCTTGGGGACAGGCTATAATCAGCCCCAGCATTTT. Its protein is CASSLGTGYNQPQHF.

The CDR3 protein is CSGTGTSGRFNNEQFF. The CDR3 DNA sequence: TGCAGTGGTACCGGGACTAGCGGGAGGTTCAACAATGAGCAGTTCTTC. This chain connects TRBV20-1 to TRBJ2-1, with 15 bases identical to TRBD2. Unmatched junction bases numbered 9, after V lost 7 bases and J lost 5 bases. The V gene's germline CDR1 is DFQATT and CDR2 SNEGSKA (reference sequence). The CDR3 contains 16 residues.

This chain joins TRBV28 and TRBJ1-2, with no clear D. V lost 4 bases and J lost 1, with 13 bases in between. The CDR3 has 15 amino acids. Looked up from germline, CDR1 is MDHEN and CDR2 is SYDVKM. CDR3 loop: CASSSLTGYNYGYTF. For the CDR3, the DNA is TGTGCCAGCAGTTCCCTCACCGGTTATAACTATGGCTACACCTTC.

The chain combines TRBV28 with TRBJ1-5, with 10 bases aligning to TRBD1. Per germline, CDR1 MDHEN and CDR2 SYDVKM. The CDR3 runs to 16 residues. V lost 2 bases and J lost 5; bases outside the gene matches: 6. CDR3: CASSLRGDRGHQPQHF. In DNA, the CDR3 is TGTGCCAGCAGTTTAAGAGGGGACAGGGGTCATCAGCCCCAGCATTTT.

The chain uses TRBV6-1 and TRBJ2-1, with 8 bases that match TRBD2. J gave up 8 bases and V 6 bases, and 6 bases lay outside the gene matches. The CDR3 sequence is 13 residues long. Germline V lookup: CDR1 MNHNS, CDR2 SASEGT. The CDR3 bases are TGTGCCAGCAGATGGACCGGGGGGGATGAGCAGTTCTTC. This codes for CASRWTGGDEQFF.

This clonotype was observed a handful of times. This rearrangement joins TRBV2 to TRBJ1-5, with a weak D call TRBD1 (5 bases). Germline CDR1 and CDR2: SNHLY and FYNNEI. The V gene lost 5 bases and the J gene lost 0 bases, with 8 bases spanning the gap. The CDR3 consists of 14 residues. Written as DNA, the CDR3 is TGTGCCAGCAGTAGGGGAAATAGCAATCAGCCCCAGCATTTT. It encodes CASSRGNSNQPQHF.

The J gene is TRBJ2-1, the V gene TRBV29-1; no definite D call. CDR3 size: 11 residues. Per germline, CDR1 SQVTM and CDR2 ANQGSEA. V was trimmed by 4 bases and J by 7 bases, leaving 8 bases between them. CDR3 nucleotides: TGCAGCGTTGGGTCCGGGAATGAGCAGTTCTTC. This gives the protein CSVGSGNEQFF.

This clonotype was picked up a small number of times. The rearrangement links TRBV4-3 to TRBJ1-4; no definite D call. Germline-derived CDR1 and CDR2 are LGHNA and YSLEER. The germline V and J ends were trimmed by 2 bases and 8 bases, with 18 bases remaining between them. The CDR3 has 16 residues. The CDR3 nucleotides are TGCGCCAGCAGCCAAACCCACGGGCAAGTAGGGGAAAAACTGTTTTTT. This sequence encodes CASSQTHGQVGEKLFF.

This clonotype was seen a few times. The rearrangement uses TRBV5-1 and TRBJ1-2; D is undetermined. The CDR3 is 11 amino acids. The germline V and J ends were trimmed by 4 bases and 7 bases, with 8 bases remaining between them. Germline values: CDR1 SGHRS, CDR2 YFSETQ. The CDR3 region has the DNA TGCGCCAGCAGCCCGGGCGGTGGCTACACCTTC. Translating gives CASSPGGGYTF.

This sequence joins TRBV30 and TRBJ1-1; no definite D call. The CDR3 extends over 18 amino acids. The germline V gene has CDR1 GTSNPN and CDR2 SVGIG (reference sequence). The V gene lost 1 base and the J gene lost 4 bases, with 25 bases spanning the gap. CDR3 in amino acids: CAWSAPLRRTRRATEAFF. CDR3 in DNA: TGTGCCTGGAGTGCCCCCCTTAGGAGGACCCGGAGGGCCACTGAAGCTTTCTTT.